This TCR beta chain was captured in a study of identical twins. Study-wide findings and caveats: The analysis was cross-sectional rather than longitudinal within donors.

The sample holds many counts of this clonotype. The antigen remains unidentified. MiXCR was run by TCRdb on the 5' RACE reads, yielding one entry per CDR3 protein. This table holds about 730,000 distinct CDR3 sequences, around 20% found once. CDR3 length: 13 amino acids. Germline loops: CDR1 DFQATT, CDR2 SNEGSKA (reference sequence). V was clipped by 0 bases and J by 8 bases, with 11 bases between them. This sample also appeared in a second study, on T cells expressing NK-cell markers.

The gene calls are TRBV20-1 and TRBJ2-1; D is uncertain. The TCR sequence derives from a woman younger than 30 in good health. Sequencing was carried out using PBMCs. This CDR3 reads CSARDKTSHEQFF. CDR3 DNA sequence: TGCAGTGCTAGAGATAAGACTTCCCATGAGCAGTTCTTC.